This T cell receptor beta chain was sequenced for a study of cytomegalovirus exposure and HLA in healthy donors. From the 120-subject validation cohort, which was separate from the approximately 700-subject first cohort, the donors were drawn. Profiled with immunoSEQ multiplex PCR; TCRdb holds only in-frame clones, not every one. The table records 120,000 or so clones, about nine tenths of them present only once. General study results and limits: First-cohort TCR clusters were later found to tend to co-occur in the 90 to 150 validation repertoires. Many donors carried some public TCRs, although rarity characterized most TCR sequences. The classifier, whose performance was assessed in both the original and validation cohorts, reportedly diagnosed cytomegalovirus status with high specificity and sensitivity.

A note on this clone: The antigen remains undetermined.

The sequenced sample consisted of PBMCs. This TCR came from a man between 25 and 39 years old in good health and CMV-seronegative.

CDR3 amino acids: CASSGTGGYEQYF. CDR3 DNA: TGCGCCAGCAGCGGGACAGGGGGCTACGAGCAGTACTTC. The J gene is TRBJ2-7, the V gene TRBV4-1; the match to TRBD1 covers 11 bases. V lost 5 bases to trimming and J lost 3 bases; unmatched junction nucleotides: 0. The CDR3 runs 13 residues. CDR1 is MGHRA, CDR2 YSYEKL, per germline.